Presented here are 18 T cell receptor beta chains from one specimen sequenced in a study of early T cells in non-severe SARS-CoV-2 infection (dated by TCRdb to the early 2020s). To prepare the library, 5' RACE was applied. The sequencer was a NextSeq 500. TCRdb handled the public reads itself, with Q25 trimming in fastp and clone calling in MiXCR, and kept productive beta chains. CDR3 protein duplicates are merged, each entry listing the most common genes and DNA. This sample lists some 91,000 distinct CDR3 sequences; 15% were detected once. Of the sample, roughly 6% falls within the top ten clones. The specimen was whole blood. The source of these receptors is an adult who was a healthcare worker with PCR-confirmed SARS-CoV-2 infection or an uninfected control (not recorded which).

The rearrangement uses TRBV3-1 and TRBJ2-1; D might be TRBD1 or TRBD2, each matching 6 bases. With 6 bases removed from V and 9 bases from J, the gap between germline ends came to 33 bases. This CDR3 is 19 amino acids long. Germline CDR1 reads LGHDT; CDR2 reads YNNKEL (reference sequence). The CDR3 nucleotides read TGTGCCAGCAGTTTTAACCGGGGGCAGGGTGGATTGGTTAGCAGTGAGCAGTTCTTC. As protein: CASSFNRGQGGLVSSEQFF.

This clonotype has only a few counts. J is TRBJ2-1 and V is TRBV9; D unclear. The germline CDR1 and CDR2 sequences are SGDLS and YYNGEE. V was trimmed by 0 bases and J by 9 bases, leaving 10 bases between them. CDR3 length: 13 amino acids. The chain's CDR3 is CASSVEGLAEQFF. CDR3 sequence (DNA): TGTGCCAGCAGCGTAGAAGGTCTGGCTGAGCAGTTCTTC.

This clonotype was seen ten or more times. The CDR3 nucleotides read TGTGCCAGCAGGGATCGGACTAGACCCGGGGAGCTGTTTTTT. It translates to CASRDRTRPGELFF. J is TRBJ2-2 and V is TRBV12-3 or TRBV12-4; 7 bases match TRBD2. J gave up 6 bases and V 6 bases, and 7 bases lay outside the gene matches. There are 14 residues in the CDR3.

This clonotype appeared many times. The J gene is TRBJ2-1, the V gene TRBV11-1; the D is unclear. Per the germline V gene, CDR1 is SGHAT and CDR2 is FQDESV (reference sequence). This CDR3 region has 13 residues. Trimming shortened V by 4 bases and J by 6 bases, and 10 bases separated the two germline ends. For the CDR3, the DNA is TGTGCCAGCAGCTGGTCCCAACGCAATGAGCAGTTCTTC. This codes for CASSWSQRNEQFF.

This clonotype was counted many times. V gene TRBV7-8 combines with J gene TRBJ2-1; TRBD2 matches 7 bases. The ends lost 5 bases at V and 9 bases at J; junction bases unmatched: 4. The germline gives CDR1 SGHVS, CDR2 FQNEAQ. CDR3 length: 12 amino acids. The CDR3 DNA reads TGTGCCAGCAGCCGACGACTAGCTGAGCAGTTCTTC. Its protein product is CASSRRLAEQFF.

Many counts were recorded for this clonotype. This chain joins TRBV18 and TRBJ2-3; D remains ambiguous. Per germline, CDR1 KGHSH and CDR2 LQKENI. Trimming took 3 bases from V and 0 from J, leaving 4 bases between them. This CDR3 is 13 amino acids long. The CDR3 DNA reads TGTGCCAGCTCACCCCCTAGCACAGATACGCAGTATTTT. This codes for CASSPPSTDTQYF. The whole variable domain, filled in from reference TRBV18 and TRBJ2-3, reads NAGVMQNPRHLVRRRGQEARLRCSPMKGHSHVYWYRQLPEEGLKFMVYLQKENIIDESGMPKERFSAEFPKEGPSILRIQQVVRGDSAAYFCASSPPSTDTQYFGPGTRLTVL.

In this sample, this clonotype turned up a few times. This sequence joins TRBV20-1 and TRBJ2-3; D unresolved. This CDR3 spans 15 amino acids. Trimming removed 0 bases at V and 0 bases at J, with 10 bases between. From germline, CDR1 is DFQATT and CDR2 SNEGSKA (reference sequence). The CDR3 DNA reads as TGCAGTGCTAGAGAGGTGGCAAGGAGCACAGATACGCAGTATTTT. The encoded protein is CSAREVARSTDTQYF.

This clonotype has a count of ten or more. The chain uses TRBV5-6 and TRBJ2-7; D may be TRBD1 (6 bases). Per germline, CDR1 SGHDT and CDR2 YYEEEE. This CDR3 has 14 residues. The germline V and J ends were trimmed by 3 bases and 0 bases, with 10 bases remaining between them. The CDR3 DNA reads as TGTGCCAGCAGCTCCGGACAGAACTCCTACGAGCAGTACTTC. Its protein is CASSSGQNSYEQYF.

As DNA, the CDR3 is TGTGCCAGCAGTGAACACCCTTTCGGGGAGCTGTTTTTT. It yields the protein CASSEHPFGELFF. The chain uses TRBV2 and TRBJ2-2; D remains unclear. Germline V gene lookup returns CDR1 SNHLY and CDR2 FYNNEI. This CDR3 has 13 amino acids. V was trimmed by 2 bases and J by 7 bases, leaving 8 bases between them.

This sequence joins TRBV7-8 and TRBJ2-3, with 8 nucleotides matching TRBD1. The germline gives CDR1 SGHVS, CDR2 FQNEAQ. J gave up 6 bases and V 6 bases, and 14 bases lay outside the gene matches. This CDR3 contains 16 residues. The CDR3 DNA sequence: TGTGCCAGCAGACGGAATAGGACAGGGAAAATGGATACGCAGTATTTT. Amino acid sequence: CASRRNRTGKMDTQYF.

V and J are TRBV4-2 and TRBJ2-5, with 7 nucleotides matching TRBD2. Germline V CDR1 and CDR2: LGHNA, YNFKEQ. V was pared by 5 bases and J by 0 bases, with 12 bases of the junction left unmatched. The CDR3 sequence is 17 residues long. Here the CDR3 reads CASSYRGVPEDQETQYF. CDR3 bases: TGTGCCAGCAGCTACCGGGGGGTCCCCGAGGACCAAGAGACCCAGTACTTC.

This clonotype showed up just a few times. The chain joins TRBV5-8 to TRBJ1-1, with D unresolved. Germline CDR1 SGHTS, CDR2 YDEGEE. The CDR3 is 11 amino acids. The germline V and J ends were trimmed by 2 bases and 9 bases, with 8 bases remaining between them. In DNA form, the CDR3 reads TGTGCCAGCAGCTTATTGGAGAAAGCTTTCTTT. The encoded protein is CASSLLEKAFF.

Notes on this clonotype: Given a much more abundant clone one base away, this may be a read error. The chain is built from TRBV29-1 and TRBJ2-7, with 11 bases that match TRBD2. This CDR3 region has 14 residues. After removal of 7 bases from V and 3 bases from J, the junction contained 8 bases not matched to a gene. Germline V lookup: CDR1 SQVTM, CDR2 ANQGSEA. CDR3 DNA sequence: TGCAGCGCAACCGGGACTAGCGGAAACTACGAGCAGTACTTC. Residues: CSATGTSGNYEQYF.

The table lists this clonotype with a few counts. The CDR3 is CASSLGTGREETQYF. The DNA for the CDR3 is TGCGCCAGCAGCTTGGGGACAGGGAGGGAAGAGACCCAGTACTTC. This chain uses TRBV5-1 with TRBJ2-5; a possible D gene is TRBD1 (8 bases). The CDR3 is made up of 15 amino acids. V lost 0 bases, J lost 3 bases, and 12 bases lay in between. Looked up from germline, CDR1 is SGHRS and CDR2 is YFSETQ.

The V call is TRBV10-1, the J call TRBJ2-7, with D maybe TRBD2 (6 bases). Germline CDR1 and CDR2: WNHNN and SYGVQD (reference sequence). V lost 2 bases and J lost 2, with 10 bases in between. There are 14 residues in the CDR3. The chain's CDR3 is CASSERGRTYEQYF. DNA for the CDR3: TGCGCCAGCAGTGAGCGGGGGAGAACCTACGAGCAGTACTTC.

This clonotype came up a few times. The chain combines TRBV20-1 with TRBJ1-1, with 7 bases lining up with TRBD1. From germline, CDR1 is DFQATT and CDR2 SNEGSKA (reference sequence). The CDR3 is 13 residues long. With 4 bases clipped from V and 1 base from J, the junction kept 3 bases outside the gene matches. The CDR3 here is CSAIGQENTEAFF. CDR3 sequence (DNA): TGCAGTGCTATCGGACAGGAGAACACTGAAGCTTTCTTT.

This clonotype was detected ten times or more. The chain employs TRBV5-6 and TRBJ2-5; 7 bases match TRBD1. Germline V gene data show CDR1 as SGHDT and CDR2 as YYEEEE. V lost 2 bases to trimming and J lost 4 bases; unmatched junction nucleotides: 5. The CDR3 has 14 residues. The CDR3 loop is CASSFKGAGETQYF. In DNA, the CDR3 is TGTGCCAGCAGCTTTAAGGGGGCGGGAGAGACCCAGTACTTC.

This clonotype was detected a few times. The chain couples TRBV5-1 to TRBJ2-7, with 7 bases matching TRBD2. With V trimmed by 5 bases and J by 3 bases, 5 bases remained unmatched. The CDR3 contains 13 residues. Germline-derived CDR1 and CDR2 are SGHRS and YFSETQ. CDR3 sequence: CASRAGQGYEQYF. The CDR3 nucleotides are TGCGCCAGCAGAGCGGGGCAGGGCTACGAGCAGTACTTC. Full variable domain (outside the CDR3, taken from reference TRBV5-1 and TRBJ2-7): KAGVTQTPRYLIKTRGQQVTLSCSPISGHRSVSWYQQTPGQGLQFLFEYFSETQRNKGNFPGRFSGRQFSNSRSEMNVSTLELGDSALYLCASRAGQGYEQYFGPGTRLTVT.